This passage covers 5 T cell receptor beta chains from one sample sequenced in a study of shared clonotypes between healthy human individuals. Generated by immunoSEQ multiplex PCR, the TCRdb table keeps only in-frame clones and is missing some. Among approximately 500,000 clones listed, approximately 79% were seen once. The sample consisted of PBMCs. The receptors were sampled from a woman in her forties in good health. Some clones in this sample may be carry-over from other donors' samples.

This chain joins TRBV10-3 and TRBJ2-5; 8 positions match TRBD1. Trimming removed 5 bases from V and 1 base from J; junction bases left unmatched: 6. Germline values: CDR1 ENHRY, CDR2 SYGVKD. This CDR3 is built from 15 residues. The chain's CDR3 is CAISRDRPSQETQYF. The DNA of the CDR3 is TGTGCCATCAGTCGGGACAGGCCATCCCAAGAGACCCAGTACTTC.

There are a few counts of this clone. This CDR3 is also generated by other DNA sequences in the sample. The chain combines TRBV29-1 with TRBJ2-7, with TRBD2 matching over 14 bases. Germline assignment: CDR1 SQVTM and CDR2 ANQGSEA. V was pared by 6 bases and J by 3 bases, with 1 base of the junction left unmatched. The CDR3 has 13 residues. CDR3 nucleotides: TGCAGCGTCGGGACTAGCGGGGGCTACGAGCAGTACTTC. This gives the protein CSVGTSGGYEQYF.

The J gene is TRBJ1-5, the V gene TRBV15; 8 bases fit TRBD1. Trimming took 2 bases from V and 6 from J; bases not matched to a gene: 24. The CDR3 length is 21 residues. Germline V CDR1 and CDR2: LNHNV, YYDKDF (reference sequence). The CDR3: CATSRNPFADRGSPHGQPQHF. The DNA of the CDR3 is TGTGCCACCAGCAGAAACCCATTCGCCGACAGGGGATCGCCTCATGGTCAGCCCCAGCATTTT.

V and J are TRBV15 and TRBJ1-4; D unresolved. Trimming cost V 0 bases and J 5 bases, with 4 bases left between them. Germline CDR1 LNHNV, CDR2 YYDKDF (reference sequence). The CDR3 contains 13 residues. The CDR3 DNA follows: TGTGCCACCAGCAGAGATCAGAATGAAAAACTGTTTTTT. Its protein is CATSRDQNEKLFF.

The chain couples TRBV2 to TRBJ1-3; a possible D gene is TRBD1 (5 bases). From germline, CDR1 is SNHLY and CDR2 FYNNEI. The V end lost 0 bases, the J end lost 3 bases, and 6 bases lay between the germline ends. The CDR3 is made up of 14 amino acids. CDR3 sequence (DNA): TGTGCCAGCAGTGAAGCAGGGGTTGGAAACACCATATATTTT. It yields the protein CASSEAGVGNTIYF.